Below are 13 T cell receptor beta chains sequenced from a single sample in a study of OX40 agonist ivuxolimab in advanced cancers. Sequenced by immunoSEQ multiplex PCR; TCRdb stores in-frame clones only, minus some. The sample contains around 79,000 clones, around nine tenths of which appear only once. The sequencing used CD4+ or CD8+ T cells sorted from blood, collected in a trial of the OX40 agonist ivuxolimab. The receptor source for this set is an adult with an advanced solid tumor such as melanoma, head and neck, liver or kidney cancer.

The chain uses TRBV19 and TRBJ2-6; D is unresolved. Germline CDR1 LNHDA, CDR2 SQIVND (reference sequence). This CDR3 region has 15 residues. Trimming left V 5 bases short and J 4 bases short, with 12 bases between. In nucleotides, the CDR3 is TGTGCCAGTAGTGTCGCGAATGGAGGGGCCAACGTCCTGACTTTC. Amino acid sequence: CASSVANGGANVLTF.

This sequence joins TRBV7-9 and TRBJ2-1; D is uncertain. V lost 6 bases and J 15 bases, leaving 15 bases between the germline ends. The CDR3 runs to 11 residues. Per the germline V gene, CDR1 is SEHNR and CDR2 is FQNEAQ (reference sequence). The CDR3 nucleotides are TGTGCCAGCAGACGATCGGGCTCCACGTTCTTC. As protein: CASRRSGSTFF. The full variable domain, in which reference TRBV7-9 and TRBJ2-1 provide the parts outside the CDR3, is DTGVSQNPRHKITKRGQNVTFRCDPISEHNRLYWYRQTLGQGPEFLTYFQNEAQLEKSRLLSDRFSAERPKGSFSTLEIQRTEQGDSAMYLCASRRSGSTFFGPGTRLTVL.

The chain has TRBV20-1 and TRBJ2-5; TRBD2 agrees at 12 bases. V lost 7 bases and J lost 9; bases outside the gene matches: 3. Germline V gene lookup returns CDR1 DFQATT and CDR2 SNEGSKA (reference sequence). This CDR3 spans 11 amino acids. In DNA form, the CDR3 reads TGCAGTGGACTAGCGGGAGCGTCCCAGTACTTC. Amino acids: CSGLAGASQYF.

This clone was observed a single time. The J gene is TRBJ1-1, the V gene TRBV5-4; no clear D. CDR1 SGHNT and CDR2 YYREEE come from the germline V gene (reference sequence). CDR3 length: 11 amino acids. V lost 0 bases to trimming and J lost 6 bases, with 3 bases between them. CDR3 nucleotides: TGTGCCAGCAGCTTGGATTCTGAAGCTTTCTTT. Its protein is CASSLDSEAFF.

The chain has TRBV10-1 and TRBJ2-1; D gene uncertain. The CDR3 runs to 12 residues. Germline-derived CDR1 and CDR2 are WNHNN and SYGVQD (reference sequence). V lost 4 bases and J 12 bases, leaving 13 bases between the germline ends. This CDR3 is CASSASSRRQFF. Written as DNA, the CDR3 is TGCGCCAGCAGTGCAAGCAGCCGGAGGCAGTTCTTC.

As DNA, the CDR3 is TGCGCCAGCAGCAGCCGACAGAACACCGGGGAGCTGTTTTTT. This encodes CASSSRQNTGELFF. The chain links TRBV5-1 to TRBJ2-2, with no clear D. With 4 bases removed from V and 1 base from J, the gap between germline ends came to 8 bases. This CDR3 has 14 amino acids. Germline CDR1 SGHRS, CDR2 YFSETQ.

The CDR3 region has the DNA TGTGCCAGCAGCCTGACAGGGGGCGAGCAGTACTTC. This translates into CASSLTGGEQYF. J is TRBJ2-7 and V is TRBV28; 9 bases line up with TRBD1. The CDR3 sequence is 12 residues long. The germline V gene has CDR1 MDHEN and CDR2 SYDVKM. V lost 6 bases and J lost 6; bases outside the gene matches: 3.

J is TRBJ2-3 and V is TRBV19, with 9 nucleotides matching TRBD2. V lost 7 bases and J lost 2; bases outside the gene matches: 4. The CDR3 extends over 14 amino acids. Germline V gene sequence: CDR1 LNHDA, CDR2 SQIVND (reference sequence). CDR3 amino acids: CASNPSGDTDTQYF. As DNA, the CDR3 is TGTGCCAGTAATCCTAGCGGGGACACAGATACGCAGTATTTT.

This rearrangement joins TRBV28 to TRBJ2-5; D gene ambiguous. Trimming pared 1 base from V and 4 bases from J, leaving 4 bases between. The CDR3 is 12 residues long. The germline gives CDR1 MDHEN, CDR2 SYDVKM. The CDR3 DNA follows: TGTGCCAGCAGTTTATATTCAGAGACCCAGTACTTC. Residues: CASSLYSETQYF.

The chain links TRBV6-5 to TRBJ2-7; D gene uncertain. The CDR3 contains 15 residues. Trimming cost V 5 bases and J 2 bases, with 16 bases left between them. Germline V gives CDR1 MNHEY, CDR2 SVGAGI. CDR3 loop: CASSPVTGRTYEQYF. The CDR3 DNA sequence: TGTGCCAGCAGTCCCGTGACGGGCCGAACCTACGAGCAGTACTTC.

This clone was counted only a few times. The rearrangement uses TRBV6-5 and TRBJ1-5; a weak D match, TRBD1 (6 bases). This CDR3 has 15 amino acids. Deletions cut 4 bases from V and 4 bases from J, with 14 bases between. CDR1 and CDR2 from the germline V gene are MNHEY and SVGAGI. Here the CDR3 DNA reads TGTGCCAGCAGTTCTACAGGGTTGAGGAATCAGCCCCAGCATTTT. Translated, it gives CASSSTGLRNQPQHF.

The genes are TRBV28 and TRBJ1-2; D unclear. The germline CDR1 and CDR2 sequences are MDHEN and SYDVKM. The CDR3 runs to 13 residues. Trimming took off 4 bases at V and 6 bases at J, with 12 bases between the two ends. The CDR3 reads CASSSSFLNGYTF. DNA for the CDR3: TGTGCCAGCAGTTCCTCCTTTCTTAATGGCTACACCTTC.

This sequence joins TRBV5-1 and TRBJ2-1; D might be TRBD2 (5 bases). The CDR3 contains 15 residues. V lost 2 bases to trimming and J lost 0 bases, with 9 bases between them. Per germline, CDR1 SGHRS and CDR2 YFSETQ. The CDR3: CASSLEGNSYNEQFF. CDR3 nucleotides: TGCGCCAGCAGCTTAGAGGGTAACTCCTACAATGAGCAGTTCTTC. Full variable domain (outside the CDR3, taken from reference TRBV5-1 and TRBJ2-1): KAGVTQTPRYLIKTRGQQVTLSCSPISGHRSVSWYQQTPGQGLQFLFEYFSETQRNKGNFPGRFSGRQFSNSRSEMNVSTLELGDSALYLCASSLEGNSYNEQFFGPGTRLTVL.